Listed below are T cell receptor beta chains from one sample, sequenced in a study of cytomegalovirus exposure and HLA in healthy donors. The data were produced by immunoSEQ multiplex PCR, yet TCRdb's version contains in-frame clones alone and is incomplete. Among around 170,000 clones listed, around 80% were seen once. The sequenced material came from PBMCs. The origin of the receptors is a woman in her 30s in good health and CMV-seronegative. Both conserved end residues are part of each CDR3. A D gene is named only where the DNA matches it firmly. The listing skips clone size in some rows; elsewhere it reads once, few, many or a size class.

d_gene	abundance	j_gene	v_gene	CDR3nt	CDR3aa
NA	NA	TRBJ2-1	TRBV6-5	TGTGCCAGCAGTTACTCGGTGCAGGGCAGGCAGTTCTTC	CASSYSVQGRQFF
TRBD1	NA	TRBJ1-5	TRBV5-1	TGCGCCAGCAGCCCCGGACAGGGGGCAGGTCAGCCCCAGCATTTT	CASSPGQGAGQPQHF
TRBD2	NA	TRBJ2-2	TRBV6-4	TGTGCCAGCAGGCCTCGAGCGGGGAGCACCGGGGAGCTGTTTTTT	CASRPRAGSTGELFF
TRBD1	once	TRBJ2-7	TRBV5-1	TGCGCCAGCAGCCTGACAGGGGCCTCCTACGAGCAGTACTTC	CASSLTGASYEQYF
NA	few	TRBJ1-2	TRBV7-2	TGTGCCAGCAGCTTAATCAGGGACTATGGCTACACCTTC	CASSLIRDYGYTF
NA	NA	TRBJ1-2	TRBV2	TGTGCCAGCAGAGGATTCGGGGGGGCGAATGGCTACACCTTC	CASRGFGGANGYTF
TRBD1	NA	TRBJ1-1	TRBV30	TGTGCCTGGATAGGGACAGGGGACACTGAAGCTTTCTTT	CAWIGTGDTEAFF
TRBD1	few	TRBJ1-3	TRBV5-1	TGCGCCAGCAGGGGGACAGGGGCAATCTCTGGAAACACCATATATTTT	CASRGTGAISGNTIYF
NA	NA	TRBJ1-1	TRBV5-1	TGCGCCAGCAGCTTGGTTTTCGGGGACACTGAAGCTTTCTTT	CASSLVFGDTEAFF
NA	few	TRBJ2-3	TRBV5-1	TGCGCCAGCAGCCCAGGTTTAGTGTCCGACGCTAGCACAGATACGCAGTATTTT	CASSPGLVSDASTDTQYF
NA	NA	TRBJ1-5	TRBV18	TGTGCCAGCTCCCCTGGTTCGAACCGGGATCAGCCCCAGCATTTT	CASSPGSNRDQPQHF